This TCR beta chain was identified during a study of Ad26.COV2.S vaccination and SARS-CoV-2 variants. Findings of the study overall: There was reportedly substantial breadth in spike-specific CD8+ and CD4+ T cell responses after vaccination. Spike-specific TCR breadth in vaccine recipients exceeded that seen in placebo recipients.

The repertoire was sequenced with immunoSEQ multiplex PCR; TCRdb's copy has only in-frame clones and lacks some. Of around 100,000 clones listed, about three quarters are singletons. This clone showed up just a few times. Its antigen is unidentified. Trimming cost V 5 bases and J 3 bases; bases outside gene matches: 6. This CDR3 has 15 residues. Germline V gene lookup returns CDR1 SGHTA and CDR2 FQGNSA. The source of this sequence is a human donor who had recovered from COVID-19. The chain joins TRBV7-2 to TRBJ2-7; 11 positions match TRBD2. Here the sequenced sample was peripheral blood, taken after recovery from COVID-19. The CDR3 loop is CASSLGTSGVYEQYF. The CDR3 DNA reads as TGTGCCAGCAGCCTAGGGACTAGCGGAGTCTACGAGCAGTACTTC.